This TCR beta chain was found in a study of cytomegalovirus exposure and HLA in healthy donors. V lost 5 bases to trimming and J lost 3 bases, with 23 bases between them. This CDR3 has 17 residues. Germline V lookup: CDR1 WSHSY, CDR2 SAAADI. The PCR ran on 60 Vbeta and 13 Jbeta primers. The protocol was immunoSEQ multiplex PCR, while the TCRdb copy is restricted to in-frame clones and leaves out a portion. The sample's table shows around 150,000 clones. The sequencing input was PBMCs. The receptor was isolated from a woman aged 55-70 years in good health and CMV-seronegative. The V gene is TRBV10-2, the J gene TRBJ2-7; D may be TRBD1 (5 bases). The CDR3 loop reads CASSNINRYSPLYEQYF. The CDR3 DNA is TGCGCCAGCAGTAATATCAACAGGTATTCCCCCCTCTACGAGCAGTACTTC.